This TCR beta chain emerged from a study of T cell responses to AZD1222 COVID-19 vaccine. Study-level findings and limits: Most donors were white British, females outnumbered males, and clonal diversity was possibly underestimated.

Points on this clone: What it binds is unknown.

The assay was immunoSEQ multiplex PCR, and TCRdb's table has in-frame clones only and misses some. The sample has fewer than 200,000 clones; around nine tenths are singletons. This TCR was recovered from an adult who received the MenACWY meningococcal vaccine as a control. The sequencing here drew on peripheral blood, taken 28 days after the second dose of the MenACWY control vaccine.

The CDR3: CAWSVPQGIRNTEAFF. CDR3 coding DNA: TGTGCCTGGAGTGTTCCACAGGGGATAAGGAATACTGAAGCTTTCTTT. The chain combines TRBV30 with TRBJ1-1; 7 nucleotides align to TRBD1. This CDR3 has 16 residues. V lost 0 bases, J lost 5 bases, and 12 bases stayed unmatched. Germline CDR1 is GTSNPN and CDR2 is SVGIG (reference sequence). The full variable domain, its missing parts supplied by reference TRBV30 and TRBJ1-1, is SQTIHQWPATLVQPVGSPLSLECTVEGTSNPNLYWYRQAAGRGLQLLFYSVGIGQISSEVPQNLSASRPQDRQFILSSKKLLLSDSGFYLCAWSVPQGIRNTEAFFGQGTRLTVV.